The present T cell receptor (beta chain) was sequenced within a study of T cell changes during pregnancy in multiple sclerosis. Assay: immunoSEQ multiplex PCR; the TCRdb copy retains only in-frame clones and omits some. The sample holds about 100,000 clones, approximately 93% seen once. Germline V CDR1 and CDR2: SGHDN, FVKESK. Germline trimming cut 3 bases from V and 6 bases from J; bases unmatched to any gene: 10. This CDR3 spans 15 amino acids. Sequencing was performed on peripheral blood, taken after pregnancy. The source of this sequence is a female donor with multiple sclerosis, enrolled in a pregnancy study. The chain uses TRBV14 and TRBJ1-2, with 7 bases that match TRBD1. Here the CDR3 reads CASSHVGQSDDGYTF. In DNA form, the CDR3 reads TGTGCCAGCAGCCATGTGGGACAGTCGGACGATGGCTACACCTTC.